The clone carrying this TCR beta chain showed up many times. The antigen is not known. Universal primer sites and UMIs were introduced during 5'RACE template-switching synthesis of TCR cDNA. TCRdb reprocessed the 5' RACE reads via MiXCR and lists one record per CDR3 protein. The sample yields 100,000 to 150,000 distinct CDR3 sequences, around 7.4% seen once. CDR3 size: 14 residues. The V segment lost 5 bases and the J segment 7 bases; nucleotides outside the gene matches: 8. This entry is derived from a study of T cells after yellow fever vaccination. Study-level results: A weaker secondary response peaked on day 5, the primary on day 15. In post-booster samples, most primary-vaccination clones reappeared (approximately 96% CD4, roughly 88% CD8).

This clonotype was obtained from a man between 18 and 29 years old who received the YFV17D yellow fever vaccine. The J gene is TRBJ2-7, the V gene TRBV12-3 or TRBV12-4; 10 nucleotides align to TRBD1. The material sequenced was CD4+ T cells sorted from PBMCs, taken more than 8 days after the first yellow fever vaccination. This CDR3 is CASSGDRGSEEQYF. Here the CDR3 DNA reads TGTGCCAGCAGTGGGGACAGGGGATCGGAGGAGCAGTACTTC.